The clone carrying this TCR beta chain was counted only a few times. Clinicians diagnosed patients from clinical symptoms, serum thyroxine and TRAb, thyroid ultrasound and orbital computed tomography. The data derive from a study of T cells in Graves' hyperthyroidism and ophthalmopathy. CDR3 length: 17 residues. Germline CDR1 reads MNHEY; CDR2 reads SVGEGT. V lost 6 bases and J lost 7, with 24 bases in between. TCR beta CDR3 region amplification was performed from RNA transcripts. HTBI primers were the set used in a first-round RT-PCR of the TCR CDR3. TCRdb re-derived calls from the multiplex PCR reads in MiXCR, one entry per CDR3 protein. The sample contains some 350,000 distinct CDR3 sequences, under 20% of which appear only once.

The chain is built from TRBV6-2 or TRBV6-3 and TRBJ2-2; D possibly matches TRBD1 or TRBD2 (6 bases each). The source is a woman between 18 and 29 years old with Graves' hyperthyroidism. The specimen sequenced was blood. CDR3 nucleotides: TGTGCCAGCAGCCCTGTTGGTGGAGGGGGTTACGGCGGGGAGCTGTTTTTT. Amino acids: CASSPVGGGGYGGELFF.